Presented here are 13 T cell receptor beta chains from one specimen sequenced in a study of shared clonotypes between healthy human individuals. Data came from immunoSEQ multiplex PCR; TCRdb stores just in-frame clones and leaves some out. The sample lists some 2,100,000 clones; under 95% were seen once. Selected positively for CCR7 and CD45RO-negative, naive CD8 cells excluded terminally differentiated effector memory CD45RA+ cells. The sample comprised naive CD8+ T cells from PBMCs. These receptors were obtained from a man aged 18-30 years in good health. Some clones in this sample may be carry-over from other donors' samples.

The chain joins TRBV19 to TRBJ1-5; tentative D call: TRBD1 (5 bases). V was trimmed by 5 bases and J by 6 bases, leaving 14 bases between them. The CDR3 is 14 amino acids. Germline V CDR1 and CDR2: LNHDA, SQIVND (reference sequence). The CDR3 bases are TGTGCCAGTAGTCTGAGGGACCCTCGTCAGCCCCAGCATTTT. Amino acids: CASSLRDPRQPQHF.

The genes are TRBV28 and TRBJ2-5; TRBD2 is a possible D gene (5 bases). Looked up from germline, CDR1 is MDHEN and CDR2 is SYDVKM. The CDR3 loop spans 16 amino acids. Trimming pared 2 bases from V and 5 bases from J, leaving 18 bases between. Written as DNA, the CDR3 is TGTGCCAGCAGTTTAAACTCAAACGGAGGACGGGAGACCCAGTACTTC. Its protein product is CASSLNSNGGRETQYF.

The rearrangement links TRBV27 to TRBJ2-1; 11 bases are shared with TRBD2. V lost 4 bases to trimming and J lost 7 bases; unmatched junction nucleotides: 12. From germline, CDR1 is MNHEY and CDR2 SMNVEV (reference sequence). The CDR3 loop spans 17 amino acids. Here the CDR3 reads CASSSSQGLAELNEQFF. DNA for the CDR3: TGTGCCAGCAGTTCGTCACAGGGACTAGCGGAGCTGAATGAGCAGTTCTTC.

The chain is built from TRBV25-1 and TRBJ2-7, with TRBD2 as a possible D gene (5 bases). Germline V CDR1 and CDR2: MGHDK, SYGVNS. CDR3 length: 12 amino acids. Trimming left V 8 bases short and J 5 bases short, with 13 bases between. This CDR3 is CASGRLRDEQYF. The CDR3, as DNA: TGTGCCAGCGGGAGACTTCGCGACGAGCAGTACTTC.

The chain has TRBV27 and TRBJ2-1; 8 nucleotides align to TRBD2. The V gene end was trimmed by 9 bases and the J gene end by 8 bases; junction bases not matched to a gene: 9. Germline V gene lookup returns CDR1 MNHEY and CDR2 SMNVEV (reference sequence). This CDR3 is 13 amino acids long. The CDR3 DNA follows: TGTGCCAGTTCCACGGGACTAGTCTATGAGCAGTTCTTC. Translation: CASSTGLVYEQFF.

This chain uses TRBV4-1 with TRBJ2-3; no firm D call. The CDR3 consists of 16 residues. Trimming took off 0 bases at V and 2 bases at J, with 12 bases between the two ends. Per the germline V gene, CDR1 is MGHRA and CDR2 is YSYEKL. The CDR3 here is CASSQESGLDTDTQYF. The CDR3 nucleotides read TGCGCCAGCAGCCAAGAAAGTGGTTTGGACACAGATACGCAGTATTTT.

V usage is TRBV29-1 and J usage is TRBJ2-2; 7 bases line up with TRBD2. The V segment lost 4 bases and the J segment 3 bases; nucleotides outside the gene matches: 11. Germline V gives CDR1 SQVTM, CDR2 ANQGSEA. This CDR3 is built from 16 residues. The CDR3, as DNA: TGCAGCGTTGCACCCCTTGCGGGAGTCGACACCGGGGAGCTGTTTTTT. It yields the protein CSVAPLAGVDTGELFF.

This clone has only a few counts. The chain employs TRBV28 and TRBJ2-1; 9 nucleotides align to TRBD1. Trimming removed 6 bases from V and 9 bases from J; junction bases left unmatched: 21. From germline, CDR1 is MDHEN and CDR2 SYDVKM. The CDR3 is 18 amino acids. This chain's CDR3 is CASSEPDLRDRVTGEQFF. The DNA for the CDR3 is TGTGCCAGCAGCGAACCCGACCTCAGGGACAGGGTAACTGGTGAGCAGTTCTTC.

V and J are TRBV10-3 and TRBJ1-2; 10 bases map to TRBD1. The CDR3 is 19 residues long. Germline-derived CDR1 and CDR2 are ENHRY and SYGVKD. Trimming removed 2 bases from V and 6 bases from J; junction bases left unmatched: 18. The CDR3 DNA reads as TGTGCCATCAGTGAGCAGCTCAGACAGGGGGCTTCGGAGAGGGATGGCTACACCTTC. Translation: CAISEQLRQGASERDGYTF.

The chain carries TRBV6-1 and TRBJ2-7; D remains ambiguous. CDR1 is MNHNS, CDR2 SASEGT, per germline. V gave up 10 bases and J gave up 3 bases, with 7 bases separating them. The CDR3 contains 10 residues. The CDR3 DNA reads TGTGCCACCGTCGACTACGAGCAGTACTTC. This gives the protein CATVDYEQYF.

The chain recombines TRBV28 with TRBJ2-2; TRBD2 agrees at 10 bases. The CDR3 is 18 amino acids. The germline CDR1 and CDR2 sequences are MDHEN and SYDVKM. Trimming at V came to 5 bases and at J to 0 bases, leaving 9 bases not matched to a gene. The CDR3 loop is CASSTWISGRTNTGELFF. DNA for the CDR3: TGTGCCAGCAGTACCTGGATTAGCGGGAGGACGAACACCGGGGAGCTGTTTTTT. The variable domain in full, with the rest retrieved from reference TRBV28 and TRBJ2-2, is DVKVTQSSRYLVKRTGEKVFLECVQDMDHENMFWYRQDPGLGLRLIYFSYDVKMKEKGDIPEGYSVSREKKERFSLILESASTNQTSMYLCASSTWISGRTNTGELFFGEGSRLTVL.

V usage is TRBV28 and J usage is TRBJ1-6, with D possibly being TRBD1 (6 bases). The CDR3 is 14 residues long. V lost 8 bases and J lost 8, with 16 bases in between. Germline loops: CDR1 MDHEN, CDR2 SYDVKM. The DNA of the CDR3 is TGTGCCAGCGAACCCGACAGGCAGGATTCACCCCTCCACTTT. Its protein product is CASEPDRQDSPLHF.

J is TRBJ1-4 and V is TRBV2; D is possibly TRBD1 (5 bases). V lost 1 base and J lost 8, with 11 bases in between. The V gene's germline CDR1 is SNHLY and CDR2 FYNNEI. CDR3 length equals 14 residues. CDR3 sequence reads: CASSEGQGREKLFF. CDR3 DNA sequence: TGTGCCAGCAGTGAAGGGCAGGGAAGGGAAAAACTGTTTTTT.